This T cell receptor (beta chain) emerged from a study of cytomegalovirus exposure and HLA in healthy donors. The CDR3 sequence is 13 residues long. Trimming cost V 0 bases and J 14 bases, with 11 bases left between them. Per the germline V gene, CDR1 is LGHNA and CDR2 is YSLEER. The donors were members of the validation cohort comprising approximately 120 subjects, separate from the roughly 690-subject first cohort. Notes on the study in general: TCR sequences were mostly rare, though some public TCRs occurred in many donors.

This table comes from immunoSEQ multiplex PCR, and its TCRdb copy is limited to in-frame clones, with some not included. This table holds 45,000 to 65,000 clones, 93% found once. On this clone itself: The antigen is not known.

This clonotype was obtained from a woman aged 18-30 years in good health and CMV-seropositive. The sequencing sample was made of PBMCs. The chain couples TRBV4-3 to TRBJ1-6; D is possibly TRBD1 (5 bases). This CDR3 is CASSQDYQGTLHF. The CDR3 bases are TGCGCCAGCAGCCAAGATTACCAGGGAACCCTCCACTTT.